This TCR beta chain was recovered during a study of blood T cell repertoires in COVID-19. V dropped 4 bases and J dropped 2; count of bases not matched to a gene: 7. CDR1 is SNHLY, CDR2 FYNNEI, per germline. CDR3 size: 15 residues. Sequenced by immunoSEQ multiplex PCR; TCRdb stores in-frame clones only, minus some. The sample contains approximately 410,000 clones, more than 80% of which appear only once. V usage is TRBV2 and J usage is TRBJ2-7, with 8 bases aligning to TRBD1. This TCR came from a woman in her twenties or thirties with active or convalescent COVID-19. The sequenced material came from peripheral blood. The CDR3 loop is CASSVGTGPTYEQYF. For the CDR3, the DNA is TGTGCCAGCAGTGTCGGGACAGGACCAACCTACGAGCAGTACTTC.